Shown below are 5 T cell receptor beta chains from a single sample sequenced in a study of T cells in localized non-small cell lung cancer. Data came from immunoSEQ multiplex PCR; TCRdb stores just in-frame clones and leaves some out. This sample has around 29,000 clones, with roughly 78% found just once. The sample was peripheral blood, taken before any cancer treatment. The receptors were gathered from a male donor aged 60 or older with stage II squamous cell lung carcinoma.

The J gene is TRBJ1-2, the V gene TRBV7-9, with D hard to call. Germline V gives CDR1 SEHNR, CDR2 FQNEAQ (reference sequence). The CDR3 is 12 residues long. Between the trimmed V and J ends, which lost 3 bases and 1 base, there was a span of 3 bases. CDR3 in DNA: TGTGCCAGCAGCTTTGATAACTATGGCTACACCTTC. It is translated as CASSFDNYGYTF.

The V call is TRBV23-1, the J call TRBJ2-7; D uncertain. TRBV23-1 is designated an ORF whose function remains uncertain. V gave up 0 bases and J gave up 5 bases, with 14 bases separating them. The CDR3 has 15 amino acids. In DNA, the CDR3 is TGCGCCAGCAGTCAATCCGACAAGCGTGACGACGAGCAGTACTTC. Its translation is CASSQSDKRDDEQYF.

The V call is TRBV18, the J call TRBJ2-7; 7 positions match TRBD1. Trimming at V came to 6 bases and at J to 6 bases, leaving 11 bases not matched to a gene. This CDR3 is 14 amino acids long. Germline CDR1 and CDR2: KGHSH and LQKENI. The CDR3, as DNA: TGTGCCAGCTCTCGAATACAGGGGTTGGGCGAGCAGTACTTC. Its protein product is CASSRIQGLGEQYF.

The rearrangement joins TRBV5-1 to TRBJ2-5; D may match TRBD1 or TRBD2 (6 bases each). V lost 0 bases and J lost 5, with 11 bases in between. The CDR3 extends over 14 amino acids. Germline CDR1 is SGHRS and CDR2 is YFSETQ. The CDR3 DNA follows: TGCGCCAGCAGCTTGGAGGGGGGTGGTGAGACCCAGTACTTC. Translating it yields CASSLEGGGETQYF.

This chain connects TRBV29-1 to TRBJ1-1; TRBD1 is a possible D gene (5 bases). Germline CDR1 and CDR2: SQVTM and ANQGSEA. V shed 7 bases and J shed 1 base, with 13 bases lying between them. This CDR3 region has 13 residues. The CDR3 reads CSGSGGGNTEAFF. CDR3 DNA: TGCAGCGGTTCTGGGGGAGGGAACACTGAAGCTTTCTTT.